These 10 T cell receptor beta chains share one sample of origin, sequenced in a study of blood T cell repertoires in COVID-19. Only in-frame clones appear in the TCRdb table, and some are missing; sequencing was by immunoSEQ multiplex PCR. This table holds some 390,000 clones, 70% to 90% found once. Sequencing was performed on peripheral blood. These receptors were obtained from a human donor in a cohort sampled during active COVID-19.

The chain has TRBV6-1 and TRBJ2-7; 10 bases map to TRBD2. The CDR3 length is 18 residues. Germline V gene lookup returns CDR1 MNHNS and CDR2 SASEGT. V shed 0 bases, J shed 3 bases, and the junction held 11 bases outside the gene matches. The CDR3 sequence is CASSEAPLEAGGSYEQYF. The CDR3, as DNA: TGTGCCAGCAGTGAAGCCCCCCTAGAAGCGGGAGGGAGCTACGAGCAGTACTTC.

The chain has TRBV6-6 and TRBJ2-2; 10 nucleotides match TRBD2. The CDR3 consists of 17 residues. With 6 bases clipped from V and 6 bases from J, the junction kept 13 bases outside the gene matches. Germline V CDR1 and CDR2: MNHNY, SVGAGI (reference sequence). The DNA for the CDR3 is TGTGCCAGCAGCCGACTGAGCGGGGGGGCAGACGCCGGGGAGCTGTTTTTT. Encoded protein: CASSRLSGGADAGELFF.

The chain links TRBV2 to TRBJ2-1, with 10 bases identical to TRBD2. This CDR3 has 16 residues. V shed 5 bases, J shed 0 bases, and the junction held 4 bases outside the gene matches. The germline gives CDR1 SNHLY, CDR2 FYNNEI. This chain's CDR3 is CASSPQREGSYNEQFF. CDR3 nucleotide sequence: TGTGCCAGCAGTCCCCAGCGGGAGGGCTCCTACAATGAGCAGTTCTTC.

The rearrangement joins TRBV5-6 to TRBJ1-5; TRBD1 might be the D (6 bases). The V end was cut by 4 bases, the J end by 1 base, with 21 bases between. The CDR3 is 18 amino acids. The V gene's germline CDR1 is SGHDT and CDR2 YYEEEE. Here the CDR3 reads CASSPAGPSGASNQPQHF. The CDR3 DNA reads TGTGCCAGCAGCCCAGCCGGACCATCAGGGGCCAGCAATCAGCCCCAGCATTTT.

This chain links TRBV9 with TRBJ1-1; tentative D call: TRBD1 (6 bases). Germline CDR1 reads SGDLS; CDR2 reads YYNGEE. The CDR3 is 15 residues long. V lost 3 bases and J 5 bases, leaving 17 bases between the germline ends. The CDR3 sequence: CASSARGARATEAFF. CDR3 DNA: TGTGCCAGCAGCGCCCGGGGGGCCAGGGCTACTGAAGCTTTCTTT.

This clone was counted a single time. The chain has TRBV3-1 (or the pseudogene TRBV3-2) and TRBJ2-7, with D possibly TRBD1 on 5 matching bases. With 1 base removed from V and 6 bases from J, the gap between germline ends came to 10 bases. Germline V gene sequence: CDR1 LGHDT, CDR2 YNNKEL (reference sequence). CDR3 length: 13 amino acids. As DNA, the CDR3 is TGTGCCAGCAGCCAAGTGGGTAGGGGCGAGCAGTACTTC. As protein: CASSQVGRGEQYF.

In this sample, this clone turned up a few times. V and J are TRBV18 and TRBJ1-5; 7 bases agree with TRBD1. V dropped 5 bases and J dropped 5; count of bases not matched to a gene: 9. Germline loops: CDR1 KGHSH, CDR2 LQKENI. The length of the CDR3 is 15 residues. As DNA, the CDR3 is TGTGCCAGCTCAGCTACCGGGACAGATGATCAGCCCCAGCATTTT. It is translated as CASSATGTDDQPQHF.

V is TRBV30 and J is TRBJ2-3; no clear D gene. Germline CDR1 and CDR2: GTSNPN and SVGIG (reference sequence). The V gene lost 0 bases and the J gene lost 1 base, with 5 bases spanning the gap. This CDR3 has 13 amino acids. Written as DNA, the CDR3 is TGTGCCTGGAGTGTAGCCCGCACAGATACGCAGTATTTT. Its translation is CAWSVARTDTQYF.

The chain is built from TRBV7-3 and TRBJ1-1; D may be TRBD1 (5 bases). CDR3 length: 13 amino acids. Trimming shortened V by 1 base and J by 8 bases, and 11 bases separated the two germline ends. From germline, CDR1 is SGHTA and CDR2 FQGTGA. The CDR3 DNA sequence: TGTGCCAGCAGCTTAAAGGCACGGGGGGAAGCTTTCTTT. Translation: CASSLKARGEAFF. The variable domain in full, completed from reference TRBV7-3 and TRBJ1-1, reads GAGVSQTPSNKVTEKGKYVELRCDPISGHTALYWYRQSLGQGPEFLIYFQGTGAADDSGLPNDRFFAVRPEGSVSTLKIQRTERGDSAVYLCASSLKARGEAFFGQGTRLTVV.

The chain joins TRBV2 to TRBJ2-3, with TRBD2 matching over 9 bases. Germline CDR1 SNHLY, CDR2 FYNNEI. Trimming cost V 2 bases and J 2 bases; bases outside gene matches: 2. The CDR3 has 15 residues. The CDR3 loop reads CASSELAGFTDTQYF. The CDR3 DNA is TGTGCCAGCAGTGAACTAGCGGGATTCACAGATACGCAGTATTTT. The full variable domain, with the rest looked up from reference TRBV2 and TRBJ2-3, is EPEVTQTPSHQVTQMGQEVILRCVPISNHLYFYWYRQILGQKVEFLVSFYNNEISEKSEIFDDQFSVERPDGSNFTLKIRSTKLEDSAMYFCASSELAGFTDTQYFGPGTRLTVL.